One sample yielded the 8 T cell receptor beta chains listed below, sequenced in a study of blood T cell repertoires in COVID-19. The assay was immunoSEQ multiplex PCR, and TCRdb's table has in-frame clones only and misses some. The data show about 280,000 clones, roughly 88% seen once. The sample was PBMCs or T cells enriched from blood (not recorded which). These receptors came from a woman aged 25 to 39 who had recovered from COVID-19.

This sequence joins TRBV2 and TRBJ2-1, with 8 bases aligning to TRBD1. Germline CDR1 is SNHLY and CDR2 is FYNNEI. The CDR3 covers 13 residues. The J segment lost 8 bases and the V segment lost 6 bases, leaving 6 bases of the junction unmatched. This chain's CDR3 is CASSFRGHHEQFF. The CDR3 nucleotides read TGTGCCAGCAGCTTCAGGGGGCATCATGAGCAGTTCTTC.

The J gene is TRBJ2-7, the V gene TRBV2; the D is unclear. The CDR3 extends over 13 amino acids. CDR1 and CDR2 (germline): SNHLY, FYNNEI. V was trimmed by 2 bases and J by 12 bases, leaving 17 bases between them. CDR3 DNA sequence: TGTGCCAGCAGTGAATGGCCCCAGGTTGCCCTGTACTTC. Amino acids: CASSEWPQVALYF.

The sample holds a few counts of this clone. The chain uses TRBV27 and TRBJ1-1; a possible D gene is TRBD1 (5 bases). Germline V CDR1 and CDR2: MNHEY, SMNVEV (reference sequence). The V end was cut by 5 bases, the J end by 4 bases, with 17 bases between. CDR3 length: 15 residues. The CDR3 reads CASSPNVVTGTEAFF. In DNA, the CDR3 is TGTGCCAGCAGTCCAAATGTCGTTACAGGCACTGAAGCTTTCTTT.

This CDR3 is CASSQGPGRVYEQYF. Written as DNA, the CDR3 is TGTGCCAGCAGCCAAGGCCCAGGGAGGGTCTACGAGCAGTACTTC. V gene TRBV3-1 (or the pseudogene TRBV3-2) combines with J gene TRBJ2-7, with 7 bases that match TRBD2. Germline lookup yields CDR1 LGHDT and CDR2 YNNKEL (reference sequence). The CDR3 sequence is 15 residues long. After removal of 1 base from V and 3 bases from J, the junction contained 6 bases not matched to a gene.

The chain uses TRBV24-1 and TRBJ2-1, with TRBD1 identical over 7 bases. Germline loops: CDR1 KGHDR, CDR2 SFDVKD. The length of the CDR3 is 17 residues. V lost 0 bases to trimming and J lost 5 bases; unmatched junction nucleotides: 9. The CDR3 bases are TGTGCCACCAGTGATTTGGCTTGGACAGGCGCCCACAATGAGCAGTTCTTC. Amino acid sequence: CATSDLAWTGAHNEQFF.

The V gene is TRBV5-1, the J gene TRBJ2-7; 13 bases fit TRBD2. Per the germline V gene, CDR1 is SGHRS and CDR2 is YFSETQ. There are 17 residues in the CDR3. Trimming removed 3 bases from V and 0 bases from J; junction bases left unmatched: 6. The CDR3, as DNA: TGCGCCAGCAGCTGGGGGACTAGCGGGACGCCCTCCTACGAGCAGTACTTC. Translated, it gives CASSWGTSGTPSYEQYF.

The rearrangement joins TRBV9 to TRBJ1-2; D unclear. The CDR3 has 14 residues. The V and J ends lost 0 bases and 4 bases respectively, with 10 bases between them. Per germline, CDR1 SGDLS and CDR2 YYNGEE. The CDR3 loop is CASSVEGGSYGYTF. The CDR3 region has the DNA TGTGCCAGCAGCGTAGAGGGAGGATCCTATGGCTACACCTTC.

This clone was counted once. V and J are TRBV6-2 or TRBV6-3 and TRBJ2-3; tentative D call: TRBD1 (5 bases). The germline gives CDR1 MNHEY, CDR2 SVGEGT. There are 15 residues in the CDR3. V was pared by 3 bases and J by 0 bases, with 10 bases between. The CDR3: CASSYRGTSTDTQYF. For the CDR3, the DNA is TGTGCCAGCAGTTATAGGGGCACTAGCACAGATACGCAGTATTTT.